Reported below is one T cell receptor beta chain. This record comes from a study of cytomegalovirus exposure and HLA in healthy donors. Researchers ran the PCR with 60 Vbeta and 13 Jbeta primers. Measured with immunoSEQ multiplex PCR; TCRdb has only the in-frame clones, and not every one. The sample yields around 130,000 clones, about four fifths seen once. This sequence was found in a man younger than 30 in good health and CMV-seronegative. Sequenced input: PBMCs.

CDR3 bases: TGTGCCAGCAGCTTGGGGACTTCAACTAATGAAAAACTGTTTTTT. It translates to CASSLGTSTNEKLFF. The chain couples TRBV5-8 to TRBJ1-4; D gene ambiguous. The CDR3 extends over 15 amino acids. The V end was cut by 0 bases, the J end by 0 bases, with 6 bases between. The germline V gene has CDR1 SGHTS and CDR2 YDEGEE.